The 29 T cell receptor beta chains listed next were all sequenced from one sample in a study of cytomegalovirus exposure and HLA in healthy donors. A multiplex PCR was run with 60 Vbeta primers and 13 Jbeta primers. Measured with immunoSEQ multiplex PCR; TCRdb has only the in-frame clones, and not every one. Among some 150,000 clones, around nine tenths were seen once, and the ten largest hold around 5.2%. Sequencing was performed on PBMCs. The origin of the receptors is a woman aged 25 to 39 in good health and CMV-seronegative.

The V and J genes are TRBV7-2 and TRBJ2-5; D might be TRBD1 (5 bases). The CDR3 runs 14 residues. Germline CDR1 is SGHTA and CDR2 is FQGNSA. V lost 1 base, J lost 5 bases, and 11 bases lay in between. The CDR3 DNA reads as TGTGCCAGCAGCTTAGGTCCAGGGCCGGAGACCCAGTACTTC. Its translation is CASSLGPGPETQYF. Filled out from reference TRBV7-2 and TRBJ2-5, the complete variable domain reads GAGVSQSPSNKVTEKGKDVELRCDPISGHTALYWYRQSLGQGLEFLIYFQGNSAPDKSGLPSDRFSAERTGGSVSTLTIQRTQQEDSAVYLCASSLGPGPETQYFGPGTRLLVL.

The chain links TRBV4-3 to TRBJ2-1; possible D gene TRBD2, 5 bases. The CDR3 runs 13 residues. Trimming removed 5 bases at V and 4 bases at J, with 9 bases between. Germline assignment: CDR1 LGHNA and CDR2 YSLEER. The CDR3 sequence: CASSYGLYNEQFF. In nucleotides, the CDR3 is TGCGCCAGCAGCTACGGACTTTACAATGAGCAGTTCTTC.

The V and J genes are TRBV1 and TRBJ1-6. TRBV1 is marked as a pseudogene. CDR3 length: 18 amino acids. The CDR3 sequence is CTSSQDLLGGILNSPLHF. In DNA, the CDR3 is TGCACCAGCAGCCAAGATCTACTGGGGGGGATCCTTAATTCACCCCTCCACTTT.

V and J are TRBV28 and TRBJ1-1; TRBD1 might be the D (5 bases). Trimming left V 0 bases short and J 0 bases short, with 17 bases between. CDR1 and CDR2 from the germline V gene are MDHEN and SYDVKM. This CDR3 comprises 18 residues. The DNA of the CDR3 is TGTGCCAGCAGTTTATGGCAGGGTATAAGCTCGATGAACACTGAAGCTTTCTTT. This sequence encodes CASSLWQGISSMNTEAFF.

In this sample, this clone turned up a few times. The V gene is TRBV7-2, the J gene TRBJ1-1; 9 nucleotides match TRBD1. This CDR3 is 15 amino acids long. Germline V gene sequence: CDR1 SGHTA, CDR2 FQGNSA. The junction had 8 bases not matched to a gene; V was cut back by 5 bases and J by 4 bases. CDR3 DNA sequence: TGTGCCAGCAGCATACCACAGGGGGCGGGCACTGAAGCTTTCTTT. Its translation is CASSIPQGAGTEAFF.

The gene calls are TRBV2 and TRBJ1-1, with 7 bases aligning to TRBD1. The CDR3 runs to 12 residues. V lost 9 bases, J lost 2 bases, and 3 bases stayed unmatched. In germline, CDR1 is SNHLY, CDR2 FYNNEI. CDR3 protein: CARGQSNTEAFF. CDR3 in DNA: TGTGCCAGGGGACAGAGCAACACTGAAGCTTTCTTT.

The rearrangement joins TRBV9 to TRBJ2-7, with 9 bases aligning to TRBD2. The trim removed 3 bases at V and 6 bases at J, leaving 7 bases unmatched. The CDR3 spans 14 residues. Germline loops: CDR1 SGDLS, CDR2 YYNGEE. CDR3 loop: CASSASGTSSEQYF. The CDR3 region has the DNA TGTGCCAGCAGCGCCTCCGGGACTAGCAGCGAGCAGTACTTC. Looking up the rest from reference TRBV9 and TRBJ2-7 gives the full variable domain: DSGVTQTPKHLITATGQRVTLRCSPRSGDLSVYWYQQSLDQGLQFLIQYYNGEERAKGNILERFSAQQFPDLHSELNLSSLELGDSALYFCASSASGTSSEQYFGPGTRLTVT.

The chain employs TRBV6-1 and TRBJ1-5; the D gene is possibly TRBD1 (5 bases). Germline assignment: CDR1 MNHNS and CDR2 SASEGT. The CDR3 is made up of 20 amino acids. With 0 bases removed from V and 2 bases from J, the gap between germline ends came to 23 bases. CDR3 DNA: TGTGCCAGCAGTGAAGCGTTGGGGGGATCCACGCGTTTCGGCAATCAGCCCCAGCATTTT. Translation: CASSEALGGSTRFGNQPQHF.

V is TRBV30 and J is TRBJ2-5; TRBD2 might be the D (6 bases). V lost 8 bases and J 5 bases, leaving 27 bases between the germline ends. Looked up from germline, CDR1 is GTSNPN and CDR2 is SVGIG (reference sequence). This CDR3 has 16 residues. The DNA for the CDR3 is TGTGCCGGGGGGTTCGTGCGACACCCCGGTTGGGAGACCCAGTACTTC. Translated, it gives CAGGFVRHPGWETQYF.

This clone appeared a single time. The rearrangement joins TRBV6-6 to TRBJ1-1; D is ambiguous. CDR1 and CDR2 (germline): MNHNY, SVGAGI (reference sequence). Trimming took off 0 bases at V and 7 bases at J, with 6 bases between the two ends. The CDR3 has 12 residues. The CDR3 DNA reads TGTGCCAGCAGTTACTCCCCTATTGAAGCTTTCTTT. Amino acids: CASSYSPIEAFF.

The V and J genes are TRBV25-1 and TRBJ2-3; tentative D call: TRBD1 (5 bases). The germline V gene has CDR1 MGHDK and CDR2 SYGVNS. The CDR3 has 17 amino acids. Trimming removed 1 base at V and 5 bases at J, with 19 bases between. DNA of the CDR3: TGTGCCAGCAGTGAATCAGGTACAGGAAGTAAGGTAGATACGCAGTATTTT. Translating it yields CASSESGTGSKVDTQYF.

The rearrangement joins TRBV5-8 to TRBJ2-5; TRBD1 matches 7 bases. The CDR3 consists of 16 residues. Germline assignment: CDR1 SGHTS and CDR2 YDEGEE. V lost 0 bases, J lost 9 bases, and 14 bases stayed unmatched. The CDR3 region has the DNA TGTGCCAGCAGCTTGGTTACGTCAGGACTCCAGGGGGCCCAGTACTTC. It specifies CASSLVTSGLQGAQYF. Based on the CDR3 plus reference TRBV5-8 and TRBJ2-5, the full variable domain is EAGVTQSPTHLIKTRGQQATLRCSPISGHTSVYWYQQALGLGLQFLLWYDEGEERNRGNFPPRFSGRQFPNYSSELNVNALELEDSALYLCASSLVTSGLQGAQYFGPGTRLLVL.

This clone has just a few counts. V gene TRBV2 combines with J gene TRBJ1-2; D perhaps matches TRBD1 (6 bases). V gave up 5 bases and J gave up 5 bases, with 9 bases separating them. The CDR3 loop spans 12 amino acids. Germline V gene sequence: CDR1 SNHLY, CDR2 FYNNEI. Here the CDR3 reads CASSPGQYGYTF. The CDR3 DNA reads TGTGCCAGCAGTCCCGGACAGTATGGCTACACCTTC.

As concerns this clone: Other DNA variants within this sample encode the same CDR3. V gene TRBV7-3 combines with J gene TRBJ2-1; 12 nucleotides match TRBD1. This CDR3 has 16 amino acids. V shed 1 base, J shed 7 bases, and the junction held 5 bases outside the gene matches. Germline loops: CDR1 SGHTA, CDR2 FQGTGA. The CDR3 bases are TGTGCCAGCAGCTTAAAGGGACAGGGGGCGAGGAATGAGCAGTTCTTC. As protein: CASSLKGQGARNEQFF.

The gene calls are TRBV9 and TRBJ1-1; D unclear. The length of the CDR3 is 13 residues. Looked up from germline, CDR1 is SGDLS and CDR2 is YYNGEE. V was pared by 3 bases and J by 4 bases, with 10 bases between. The CDR3 sequence: CASSEGGSTEAFF. As DNA, the CDR3 is TGTGCCAGCAGCGAGGGAGGGAGCACTGAAGCTTTCTTT.

The chain uses TRBV28 and TRBJ1-2; D gene ambiguous. Germline V gene sequence: CDR1 MDHEN, CDR2 SYDVKM. V was trimmed by 2 bases and J by 8 bases, leaving 15 bases between them. The CDR3 contains 14 residues. Here the CDR3 reads CASSLRTGSGGYTF. The CDR3 nucleotides read TGTGCCAGCAGTTTAAGGACGGGGAGCGGGGGCTACACCTTC.

The chain links TRBV6-5 to TRBJ1-6; D remains ambiguous. Germline assignment: CDR1 MNHEY and CDR2 SVGAGI. The ends were cut back, 6 bases at V and 10 bases at J, with 13 bases in the middle. The CDR3 has 13 residues. The CDR3 reads CASSRVSSSPLHF. In DNA, the CDR3 is TGTGCCAGCAGCCGGGTTAGTTCGTCACCCCTCCACTTT.

V is TRBV28 and J is TRBJ1-2; 7 bases agree with TRBD1. From germline, CDR1 is MDHEN and CDR2 SYDVKM. The CDR3 extends over 13 amino acids. V shed 6 bases, J shed 5 bases, and the junction held 6 bases outside the gene matches. DNA of the CDR3: TGTGCCAGCAGGCCGGGACAGACTTATGGCTACACCTTC. Translated: CASRPGQTYGYTF.

The chain uses TRBV19 and TRBJ1-5, with 12 bases identical to TRBD1. The CDR3 spans 16 residues. Germline V CDR1 and CDR2: LNHDA, SQIVND (reference sequence). V lost 4 bases and J lost 6; bases outside the gene matches: 7. The CDR3 loop is CASSTGQGALGQPQHF. CDR3 in DNA: TGTGCCAGTAGTACGGGACAGGGGGCGCTTGGTCAGCCCCAGCATTTT.

The chain links TRBV12-5 to TRBJ2-2, with a tentative D call TRBD1 (5 bases). Trimming stripped 0 bases from V and 1 base from J, with 12 bases between. The CDR3 runs 17 residues. The germline V gene encodes CDR1 LGHNT and CDR2 FRNRAP. The CDR3 region is CASGLVLWGENTGELFF. Written as DNA, the CDR3 is TGTGCTAGTGGTTTGGTACTGTGGGGCGAGAACACCGGGGAGCTGTTTTTT.

The rearrangement uses TRBV6-1 and TRBJ2-7, with D perhaps matching TRBD2 (6 bases). CDR1 is MNHNS and CDR2 is SASEGT in the germline V gene. V lost 4 bases to trimming and J lost 4 bases, with 17 bases between them. The CDR3 runs to 15 residues. The CDR3 sequence: CASSVWYGGEYEQYF. The DNA for the CDR3 is TGTGCCAGCAGTGTGTGGTACGGAGGGGAATACGAGCAGTACTTC.

The chain joins TRBV7-2 to TRBJ2-7; D not certain. Trimming removed 1 base at V and 6 bases at J, with 13 bases between. CDR1 is SGHTA and CDR2 is FQGNSA in the germline V gene. The CDR3 length is 14 residues. In DNA form, the CDR3 reads TGTGCCAGCAGCTTAGAGCTAGGTCTCCCCGAGCAGTACTTC. Translated, it gives CASSLELGLPEQYF.

This chain uses TRBV7-9 with TRBJ2-3, with TRBD2 as a possible D gene (7 bases). The germline V and J ends were trimmed by 6 bases and 3 bases, with 16 bases remaining between them. The germline gives CDR1 SEHNR, CDR2 FQNEAQ (reference sequence). CDR3 size: 15 residues. CDR3 sequence: CASSGGGGRTDTQYF. The CDR3, as DNA: TGTGCCAGCAGTGGGGGGGGCGGAAGAACAGATACGCAGTATTTT.

This clone was counted only a few times. V is TRBV7-8 and J is TRBJ2-7, with 7 bases that match TRBD1. The length of the CDR3 is 14 residues. The trim removed 5 bases at V and 4 bases at J, leaving 8 bases unmatched. CDR1 is SGHVS, CDR2 FQNEAQ, per germline. CDR3 sequence (DNA): TGTGCCAGCAGCCTCCAAGAGGGGGCTTACGAGCAGTACTTC. Translating it yields CASSLQEGAYEQYF.

This chain connects TRBV7-2 to TRBJ2-3; maybe TRBD2 (6 bases). The V and J ends lost 1 base and 4 bases respectively, with 15 bases between them. The CDR3 extends over 16 amino acids. Germline loops: CDR1 SGHTA, CDR2 FQGNSA. CDR3 sequence reads: CASSLGGGSTADTQYF. Here the CDR3 DNA reads TGTGCCAGCAGCTTAGGTGGGGGGAGTACCGCAGATACGCAGTATTTT.

V usage is TRBV28 and J usage is TRBJ2-7, with 7 bases matching TRBD1. The V gene's germline CDR1 is MDHEN and CDR2 SYDVKM. The CDR3 extends over 18 amino acids. With V trimmed by 3 bases and J by 3 bases, 17 bases remained unmatched. The CDR3 DNA sequence: TGTGCCAGCAGTTTGTCACCCTACAGGGGTTTGCTCCTCTACGAGCAGTACTTC. Its translation: CASSLSPYRGLLLYEQYF.

The chain is built from TRBV15 and TRBJ2-1, with D unclear. Per germline, CDR1 LNHNV and CDR2 YYDKDF (reference sequence). Between the trimmed V and J ends, which lost 3 bases and 8 bases, there was a span of 5 bases. The CDR3 spans 11 residues. CDR3 sequence (DNA): TGTGCCACCAGCAGCTTTGATGAGCAGTTCTTC. This translates into CATSSFDEQFF. The whole variable domain, remainder taken from reference TRBV15 and TRBJ2-1, is DAMVIQNPRYQVTQFGKPVTLSCSQTLNHNVMYWYQQKSSQAPKLLFHYYDKDFNNEADTPDNFQSRRPNTSFCFLDIRSPGLGDTAMYLCATSSFDEQFFGPGTRLTVL.

V usage is TRBV10-3 and J usage is TRBJ2-1, with a tentative D call TRBD2 (5 bases). The V gene's germline CDR1 is ENHRY and CDR2 SYGVKD. The CDR3 covers 14 residues. Trimming stripped 6 bases from V and 2 bases from J, with 11 bases between. Here the CDR3 reads CAIRATGTYNEQFF. The CDR3 bases are TGTGCCATCAGGGCAACCGGGACCTACAATGAGCAGTTCTTC.

V usage is TRBV28 and J usage is TRBJ2-7, with 7 bases matching TRBD1. V lost 5 bases, J lost 5 bases, and 9 bases stayed unmatched. This CDR3 is 14 amino acids long. Germline CDR1 reads MDHEN; CDR2 reads SYDVKM. The CDR3 DNA reads as TGTGCCAGCAGTCCACAGGACAGGTTGGACGAGCAGTACTTC. Residues: CASSPQDRLDEQYF.